The 14 T cell receptor beta chains in this list originate from one sample, sequenced in a study of long-term antiretroviral therapy in people with HIV. This was the immunoSEQ v3.0 assay at survey level. The method was immunoSEQ multiplex PCR; TCRdb's version includes in-frame clones alone and lacks a portion of them. The sample shows tens of thousands of clones, around 82% of them seen only once. The sample consisted of unsorted PBMCs, taken about 2.5 years after starting antiretroviral therapy. The receptors come from a man aged 35-49 years with HIV.

The gene calls are TRBV23-1 and TRBJ2-1, with D possibly TRBD2 on 5 matching bases. TRBV23-1 is marked as an open reading frame, function uncertain. This CDR3 region has 16 residues. Deletions cut 6 bases from V and 4 bases from J, with 19 bases between. CDR3 nucleotides: TGCGCCAGCAGGAGGGCGCAGACCCGACAATACAATGAGCAGTTCTTC. Its protein is CASRRAQTRQYNEQFF.

This chain connects TRBV29-1 to TRBJ1-2; TRBD1 agrees at 7 bases. The CDR3 contains 12 residues. V shed 6 bases, J shed 5 bases, and the junction held 6 bases outside the gene matches. CDR1 and CDR2 from the germline V gene are SQVTM and ANQGSEA. The CDR3 DNA sequence: TGCAGCGTGAGGGGACAGAGGTATGGCTACACCTTC. Translating gives CSVRGQRYGYTF.

This clone came up once. This CDR3 is CASSSQGPSSSGEQYF. The CDR3 region has the DNA TGTGCCAGCAGCTCTCAGGGGCCGTCGTCTTCGGGGGAGCAGTACTTC. V usage is TRBV11-1 and J usage is TRBJ2-7, with TRBD1 as a possible D gene (6 bases). This CDR3 is 16 amino acids long. CDR1 is SGHAT, CDR2 FQDESV, per germline (reference sequence). V lost 4 bases to trimming and J lost 7 bases, with 23 bases between them.

Here the CDR3 DNA reads TGCAGCGTTGTTGTGGGTGCCCATGAGCAGTTCTTC. This sequence encodes CSVVVGAHEQFF. The J gene is TRBJ2-1, the V gene TRBV29-1; D is unresolved. V lost 4 bases and J 8 bases, leaving 12 bases between the germline ends. The germline V gene encodes CDR1 SQVTM and CDR2 ANQGSEA. The CDR3 has 12 amino acids.

The chain is built from TRBV6-1 and TRBJ2-7; 11 bases are shared with TRBD1. CDR3 length: 14 amino acids. Germline V CDR1 and CDR2: MNHNS, SASEGT. Unmatched junction bases numbered 6, after V lost 6 bases and J lost 5 bases. The CDR3 nucleotides are TGTGCCAGCAGACTTGGACAGGGGGCGGACGAGCAGTACTTC. It specifies CASRLGQGADEQYF.

This clone was recorded once. The chain uses TRBV5-1 and TRBJ2-2; the D gene is possibly TRBD1 (5 bases). Germline CDR1 reads SGHRS; CDR2 reads YFSETQ. This CDR3 spans 14 amino acids. Trimming removed 2 bases from V and 6 bases from J, with 11 bases in between. CDR3: CASSFQTAPGELFF. In nucleotides, the CDR3 is TGCGCCAGCAGCTTCCAGACAGCTCCCGGGGAGCTGTTTTTT.

The chain is built from TRBV2 and TRBJ2-7; 8 nucleotides line up with TRBD2. From germline, CDR1 is SNHLY and CDR2 FYNNEI. The CDR3 sequence is 16 residues long. The V gene end was trimmed by 4 bases and the J gene end by 1 base; junction bases not matched to a gene: 9. The CDR3 spells CASSVWSSGPSYEQYF. The CDR3 nucleotides are TGTGCCAGCAGTGTATGGTCTAGCGGGCCATCCTACGAGCAGTACTTC.

The chain has TRBV7-2 and TRBJ2-7; D call uncertain. The germline gives CDR1 SGHTA, CDR2 FQGNSA. This CDR3 region has 16 residues. V lost 2 bases to trimming and J lost 3 bases, with 17 bases between them. Here the CDR3 DNA reads TGTGCCAGCAGCTTACTCACGGCAGGACCCTTCTACGAGCAGTACTTC. Its translation is CASSLLTAGPFYEQYF.

V and J are TRBV15 and TRBJ1-6; D is uncertain. Trimming shortened V by 3 bases and J by 8 bases, and 11 bases separated the two germline ends. CDR1 is LNHNV and CDR2 is YYDKDF in the germline V gene (reference sequence). The CDR3 totals 14 residues. The CDR3 region has the DNA TGTGCCACCAGCAGTTCCTCCGCGGATTCACCCCTCCACTTT. Translated, it gives CATSSSSADSPLHF.

This clone was detected a few times. The chain links TRBV5-6 to TRBJ2-2, with 8 bases identical to TRBD1. J lost 3 bases, V lost 2 bases, and 3 bases had no gene match. CDR3 length: 15 residues. CDR1 and CDR2 from the germline V gene are SGHDT and YYEEEE. CDR3 sequence reads: CASSFDRGYTGELFF. The CDR3 DNA reads TGTGCCAGCAGCTTTGACAGGGGTTACACCGGGGAGCTGTTTTTT.

This rearrangement joins TRBV18 to TRBJ1-1, with TRBD1 matching over 8 bases. CDR1 is KGHSH and CDR2 is LQKENI in the germline V gene. This CDR3 is 13 amino acids long. The V gene end was trimmed by 6 bases and the J gene end by 7 bases; junction bases not matched to a gene: 7. CDR3 in amino acids: CASSPDRADEAFF. CDR3 coding DNA: TGTGCCAGCTCCCCGGACAGGGCAGATGAAGCTTTCTTT.

The chain combines TRBV19 with TRBJ1-5; no clear D. The CDR3 contains 14 residues. Germline V gene lookup returns CDR1 LNHDA and CDR2 SQIVND (reference sequence). The germline V and J ends were trimmed by 5 bases and 6 bases, with 14 bases remaining between them. The CDR3, as DNA: TGTGCCAGTAGTCGAGTTGTAGGGCGTCAGCCCCAGCATTTT. Translation gives CASSRVVGRQPQHF.

The chain uses TRBV6-1 and TRBJ2-7; D remains unclear. The V end was cut by 1 base, the J end by 2 bases, with 9 bases between. From germline, CDR1 is MNHNS and CDR2 SASEGT. The CDR3 loop spans 14 amino acids. The CDR3 here is CASSEVYGAYEQYF. For the CDR3, the DNA is TGTGCCAGCAGTGAAGTTTACGGCGCCTACGAGCAGTACTTC.

V is TRBV7-9 and J is TRBJ1-5; possibly TRBD1 for D (6 bases). Trimming pared 2 bases from V and 2 bases from J, leaving 10 bases between. Per the germline V gene, CDR1 is SEHNR and CDR2 is FQNEAQ (reference sequence). This CDR3 region has 15 residues. The CDR3 nucleotides read TGTGCCAGCAGCTTAATGGGGGCTGGCAATCAGCCCCAGCATTTT. This translates into CASSLMGAGNQPQHF.